This T cell receptor beta chain was sequenced for a study of blood T cell repertoires in COVID-19. For the study at large: Nucleic acid was either cDNA or gDNA, and it came from T cells, B-cell-depleted T cells, or PBMCs.

This clone showed up just a few times. Other DNA sequences in this specimen translate into the identical CDR3. Individuals drawn from around 24 US areas were roughly 18 to 95 years old. Each participant's cohort was designated according to participant-reported clinical history. Cohort 3 recovered donors had two negative PCRs, clearance, or symptom resolution. Sequencing was performed with immunoSEQ multiplex PCR; in TCRdb, only in-frame clones are kept and a portion is missing. Seen here are 150,000 to 250,000 clones, roughly 84% observed once, and the top ten hold roughly 7%. This CDR3 comprises 12 residues. Germline V gene sequence: CDR1 SGHRS, CDR2 YFSETQ. V was trimmed by 0 bases and J by 4 bases, leaving 4 bases between them.

The TCR was taken from a man aged 35-49 years who had recovered from COVID-19. The rearrangement links TRBV5-1 to TRBJ1-2; D call uncertain. The sample taken for sequencing was PBMCs or T cells enriched from blood (not recorded which). The CDR3 DNA reads TGCGCCAGCAGCTTGGACAGCTATGGCTACACCTTC. Translated, it gives CASSLDSYGYTF.